A single sample gave rise to the 23 T cell receptor beta chains below, sequenced in a study of blood T cell repertoires in COVID-19. Measured with immunoSEQ multiplex PCR; TCRdb has only the in-frame clones, and not every one. The table has 150,000 to 250,000 clones, roughly 94% seen once. Source material: peripheral blood. The receptors come from a young man with COVID-19, enrolled during active disease.

The chain joins TRBV19 to TRBJ1-4; 11 bases are a match to TRBD1. This CDR3 region has 14 residues. J was trimmed by 6 bases and V by 6 bases; bases with no gene match: 3. The germline gives CDR1 LNHDA, CDR2 SQIVND (reference sequence). The CDR3 DNA is TGTGCCAGTAGAAGGACAGGGGGCGATGAAAAACTGTTTTTT. It translates to CASRRTGGDEKLFF. The full variable domain, in which reference TRBV19 and TRBJ1-4 provide the parts outside the CDR3, is DGGITQSPKYLFRKEGQNVTLSCEQNLNHDAMYWYRQDPGQGLRLIYYSQIVNDFQKGDIAEGYSVSREKKESFPLTVTSAQKNPTAFYLCASRRTGGDEKLFFGSGTQLSVL.

This chain links TRBV2 with TRBJ1-6; maybe TRBD1 (6 bases). This CDR3 is 12 amino acids long. Germline values: CDR1 SNHLY, CDR2 FYNNEI. Trimming removed 3 bases at V and 17 bases at J, with 14 bases between. CDR3 in DNA: TGTGCCAGCAGTGATAATTCAGGGGTGATCCACTTT. This translates into CASSDNSGVIHF. The complete variable domain, with remaining parts taken from reference TRBV2 and TRBJ1-6, reads EPEVTQTPSHQVTQMGQEVILRCVPISNHLYFYWYRQILGQKVEFLVSFYNNEISEKSEIFDDQFSVERPDGSNFTLKIRSTKLEDSAMYFCASSDNSGVIHFGNGTRLTVT.

The chain joins TRBV6-2 or TRBV6-3 to TRBJ2-3, with D perhaps matching TRBD2 (5 bases). CDR1 and CDR2 from the germline V gene are MNHEY and SVGEGT. V was trimmed by 2 bases and J by 2 bases, leaving 11 bases between them. CDR3 size: 15 residues. The CDR3 is CASSYGERDTDTQYF. The CDR3 DNA is TGTGCCAGCAGTTACGGGGAACGGGACACAGATACGCAGTATTTT.

The chain couples TRBV11-2 to TRBJ1-3; D is perhaps TRBD1 (5 bases). The CDR3 has 18 residues. The germline CDR1 and CDR2 sequences are SGHAT and FQNNGV. Trimming took 5 bases from V and 0 from J, leaving 20 bases between them. The CDR3 spells CASSHLRTTDHSGNTIYF. CDR3 nucleotides: TGTGCCAGCAGCCACCTACGGACGACAGATCACTCTGGAAACACCATATATTTT.

This sequence joins TRBV18 and TRBJ2-6, with D unclear. Germline CDR1 and CDR2: KGHSH and LQKENI. The CDR3 sequence is 15 residues long. Trimming took off 3 bases at V and 0 bases at J, with 6 bases between the two ends. CDR3 region: CASSPSYSGANVLTF. CDR3 bases: TGTGCCAGCTCACCCTCCTACTCTGGGGCCAACGTCCTGACTTTC. The full variable domain, its missing parts supplied by reference TRBV18 and TRBJ2-6, is NAGVMQNPRHLVRRRGQEARLRCSPMKGHSHVYWYRQLPEEGLKFMVYLQKENIIDESGMPKERFSAEFPKEGPSILRIQQVVRGDSAAYFCASSPSYSGANVLTFGAGSRLTVL.

V is TRBV29-1 and J is TRBJ1-2; 8 bases fit TRBD1. The ends lost 7 bases at V and 6 bases at J; junction bases unmatched: 4. CDR3 length equals 11 residues. CDR1 is SQVTM and CDR2 is ANQGSEA in the germline V gene. The CDR3 DNA reads TGCAGCGCCCTGACAGGGGATGGCTACACCTTC. This sequence encodes CSALTGDGYTF.

V is TRBV4-2 and J is TRBJ2-5, with D hard to call. CDR1 and CDR2 from the germline V gene are LGHNA and YNFKEQ. V lost 3 bases and J lost 3, with 5 bases in between. CDR3 length: 12 residues. The CDR3 is CASSHIEETQYF. The CDR3 DNA reads as TGTGCCAGCAGCCATATAGAAGAGACCCAGTACTTC.

The rearrangement links TRBV18 to TRBJ2-7; 7 bases map to TRBD2. The CDR3 length is 13 residues. CDR1 KGHSH and CDR2 LQKENI come from the germline V gene. The junction had 4 bases not matched to a gene; V was cut back by 3 bases and J by 5 bases. The CDR3 here is CASSPSSGDEQYF. DNA of the CDR3: TGTGCCAGCTCACCTAGCAGCGGGGACGAGCAGTACTTC.

The rearrangement uses TRBV11-2 and TRBJ1-2, with a tentative D call TRBD1 (6 bases). The CDR3 loop spans 15 amino acids. V was cut by 1 base and J by 2 bases, with 11 bases left in between. Germline lookup yields CDR1 SGHAT and CDR2 FQNNGV. Here the CDR3 reads CASSLVPTGNYGYTF. The CDR3 coding sequence is TGTGCCAGCAGCTTAGTACCGACAGGCAACTATGGCTACACCTTC.

The V call is TRBV6-5, the J call TRBJ1-6; D is perhaps TRBD1 (5 bases). Germline V gives CDR1 MNHEY, CDR2 SVGAGI. Trimming cost V 7 bases and J 5 bases, with 15 bases left between them. This CDR3 spans 15 amino acids. Here the CDR3 DNA reads TGTGCCAGCACCCCGGGACTTTTTGATAATTCACCCCTCCACTTT. This encodes CASTPGLFDNSPLHF.

This clone was seen a few times. CDR3 protein: CASSVVFGMNTEAFF. The CDR3 region has the DNA TGTGCCAGCAGCGTAGTTTTTGGCATGAACACTGAAGCTTTCTTT. The V call is TRBV9, the J call TRBJ1-1; D gene unclear. V gave up 0 bases and J gave up 0 bases, with 9 bases separating them. Looked up from germline, CDR1 is SGDLS and CDR2 is YYNGEE. There are 15 residues in the CDR3.

The chain couples TRBV7-9 to TRBJ2-3; the match to TRBD2 covers 12 bases. Germline CDR1 is SEHNR and CDR2 is FQNEAQ (reference sequence). This CDR3 comprises 18 residues. Germline trimming cut 5 bases from V and 3 bases from J; bases unmatched to any gene: 12. CDR3 bases: TGTGCCAGCAGCACCCCCCCTAGCGGGGGGGCCGCGACAGATACGCAGTATTTT. Translation gives CASSTPPSGGAATDTQYF.

The chain uses TRBV6-5 and TRBJ2-5; D remains ambiguous. This CDR3 spans 11 amino acids. CDR1 and CDR2 from the germline V gene are MNHEY and SVGAGI. Between the trimmed V and J ends, which lost 6 bases and 2 bases, there was a span of 4 bases. This CDR3 is CASRAQETQYF. The CDR3 nucleotides are TGTGCCAGCAGAGCTCAAGAGACCCAGTACTTC.

The chain uses TRBV9 and TRBJ2-1; 7 bases are shared with TRBD2. This CDR3 has 15 amino acids. Trimming cost V 0 bases and J 4 bases; bases outside gene matches: 4. The germline V gene has CDR1 SGDLS and CDR2 YYNGEE. CDR3: CASSVGGGGYNEQFF. The CDR3 region has the DNA TGTGCCAGCAGCGTAGGTGGCGGGGGATACAATGAGCAGTTCTTC.

Notes on this clone: The sample contains more than one DNA sequence encoding this CDR3. In nucleotides, the CDR3 is TGTGCCAGCAGCCAAGTGGCGGGGGCCTCCTACGAGCAGTACTTC. It translates to CASSQVAGASYEQYF. The chain carries TRBV4-2 and TRBJ2-7; a weak D match, TRBD2 (7 bases). Per germline, CDR1 LGHNA and CDR2 YNFKEQ. This CDR3 is built from 15 residues. The V gene lost 1 base and the J gene lost 0 bases, with 10 bases spanning the gap.

V and J are TRBV5-1 and TRBJ1-4, with 8 bases matching TRBD1. The CDR3 runs to 14 residues. Germline CDR1 reads SGHRS; CDR2 reads YFSETQ. V lost 4 bases, J lost 8 bases, and 7 bases stayed unmatched. The CDR3 spells CASSPQGALEKLFF. In nucleotides, the CDR3 is TGCGCCAGCAGCCCTCAGGGGGCACTCGAAAAACTGTTTTTT.

The V gene is TRBV7-9, the J gene TRBJ2-7; 8 positions match TRBD1. With 5 bases clipped from V and 5 bases from J, the junction kept 20 bases outside the gene matches. Germline assignment: CDR1 SEHNR and CDR2 FQNEAQ (reference sequence). CDR3 length: 18 residues. The CDR3 sequence: CASSPTTAAPDRVHEQYF. In DNA, the CDR3 is TGTGCCAGCAGCCCAACGACCGCCGCCCCGGACAGGGTCCACGAGCAGTACTTC.

The gene calls are TRBV6-5 and TRBJ2-7, with a weak D call TRBD1 (5 bases). CDR1 MNHEY and CDR2 SVGAGI come from the germline V gene. The V end was cut by 2 bases, the J end by 3 bases, with 11 bases between. This CDR3 has 14 amino acids. CDR3 DNA: TGTGCCAGCAGTTACACCGTTGACAGCTACGAGCAGTACTTC. Its translation is CASSYTVDSYEQYF.

The V call is TRBV3-1 (or the pseudogene TRBV3-2), the J call TRBJ1-4; possibly TRBD1 for D (5 bases). Germline CDR1 and CDR2: LGHDT and YNNKEL (reference sequence). With 0 bases removed from V and 7 bases from J, the gap between germline ends came to 9 bases. The CDR3 has 14 amino acids. CDR3 sequence: CASSQEGEGEKLFF. The CDR3 bases are TGTGCCAGCAGCCAAGAGGGGGAGGGTGAAAAACTGTTTTTT.

This clone came up once. The V call is TRBV30, the J call TRBJ1-5; maybe TRBD1 (5 bases). This CDR3 has 14 residues. With 2 bases removed from V and 7 bases from J, the gap between germline ends came to 15 bases. Germline CDR1 reads GTSNPN; CDR2 reads SVGIG (reference sequence). Here the CDR3 DNA reads TGTGCCTGGAGTCTTCAGGGAGGCCGACAGCCCCAGCATTTT. This translates into CAWSLQGGRQPQHF.

The rearrangement links TRBV18 to TRBJ1-2, with D maybe TRBD1 (5 bases). This CDR3 has 14 amino acids. V was clipped by 3 bases and J by 2 bases, with 10 bases between them. Germline assignment: CDR1 KGHSH and CDR2 LQKENI. The CDR3 protein is CASSPLGENYGYTF. The CDR3 nucleotides are TGTGCCAGCTCACCGTTAGGGGAAAACTATGGCTACACCTTC.

The chain links TRBV5-4 to TRBJ2-5; 8 bases are a match to TRBD1. Germline CDR1 reads SGHNT; CDR2 reads YYREEE (reference sequence). V dropped 2 bases and J dropped 3; count of bases not matched to a gene: 3. CDR3 length equals 14 residues. The CDR3 DNA sequence: TGTGCCAGCAGCTTTGCAGGGGGCGAAGAGACCCAGTACTTC. This encodes CASSFAGGEETQYF. Based on the CDR3 plus reference TRBV5-4 and TRBJ2-5, the full variable domain is ETGVTQSPTHLIKTRGQQVTLRCSSQSGHNTVSWYQQALGQGPQFIFQYYREEENGRGNFPPRFSGLQFPNYSSELNVNALELDDSALYLCASSFAGGEETQYFGPGTRLLVL.

V and J are TRBV6-5 and TRBJ1-1; D call uncertain. Deletions cut 8 bases from V and 0 bases from J, with 10 bases between. From germline, CDR1 is MNHEY and CDR2 SVGAGI. This CDR3 comprises 13 residues. This CDR3 is CASGRRMNTEAFF. The CDR3 bases are TGTGCCAGCGGGAGACGGATGAACACTGAAGCTTTCTTT.